This entry lists 13 T cell receptor beta chains sequenced from one sample in a study of blood T cell repertoires in COVID-19. Using immunoSEQ multiplex PCR, the repertoire was profiled, and TCRdb retains in-frame clones only, with some absent. Found here are about 140,000 clones, roughly 76% of them singletons; the top ten hold 9% to 10%. Sequenced: peripheral blood. These TCRs come from a woman in her forties or fifties with active or convalescent COVID-19.

This chain links TRBV6-6 with TRBJ1-2, with D perhaps TRBD1 (5 bases). Trimming stripped 6 bases from V and 7 bases from J, with 12 bases between. The CDR3 loop spans 12 amino acids. In germline, CDR1 is MNHNY, CDR2 SVGAGI (reference sequence). For the CDR3, the DNA is TGTGCCAGCAGACCCCAGGGAATTGGCTACACCTTC. This translates into CASRPQGIGYTF.

The chain couples TRBV1 to TRBJ2-3; whether TRBD2, the table's D call, matches the DNA was not checked. TRBV1 is labeled a pseudogene. The CDR3 consists of 17 residues. The CDR3 loop is CTSSQESSGGSTDTQYF. As DNA, the CDR3 is TGCACCAGCAGCCAAGAATCTAGCGGGGGGAGCACAGATACGCAGTATTTT.

V and J are TRBV18 and TRBJ1-4; D gene uncertain. Germline-derived CDR1 and CDR2 are KGHSH and LQKENI. V was clipped by 2 bases and J by 0 bases, with 10 bases between them. This CDR3 is 16 amino acids long. The CDR3 loop reads CASSPGLAPTNEKLFF. The CDR3 coding sequence is TGTGCCAGCTCACCAGGCTTAGCGCCAACTAATGAAAAACTGTTTTTT.

V usage is TRBV12-3 or TRBV12-4 and J usage is TRBJ1-1, with 7 positions matching TRBD1. This CDR3 contains 12 residues. V lost 6 bases to trimming and J lost 7 bases; unmatched junction nucleotides: 5. The CDR3 coding sequence is TGTGCCAGCAGGACAGGGTACCTTGAAGCTTTCTTT. This sequence encodes CASRTGYLEAFF.

This clone was seen a handful of times. The chain couples TRBV3-1 (or the pseudogene TRBV3-2) to TRBJ1-5; D gene ambiguous. Germline CDR1 and CDR2: LGHDT and YNNKEL (reference sequence). The CDR3 is 15 amino acids. Trimming left V 1 base short and J 0 bases short, with 7 bases between. Here the CDR3 reads CASSQGRISNQPQHF. The CDR3 coding sequence is TGTGCCAGCAGCCAAGGGCGGATTAGCAATCAGCCCCAGCATTTT.

The CDR3 DNA reads TGTGCCAGCTCACCAGACAGGGGGGTGAATGAGCAGTTCTTC. This encodes CASSPDRGVNEQFF. The chain combines TRBV18 with TRBJ2-1, with 9 bases fitting TRBD1. Germline-derived CDR1 and CDR2 are KGHSH and LQKENI. V shed 2 bases and J 7 bases; nucleotides not matched to a gene: 3. The CDR3 contains 14 residues.

The CDR3 loop is CASSFKGQGAGANEKLFF. The CDR3 DNA sequence: TGTGCCAGCAGCTTCAAGGGACAGGGGGCTGGGGCTAATGAAAAACTGTTTTTT. This rearrangement joins TRBV5-4 to TRBJ1-4; TRBD1 matches 12 bases. V lost 2 bases and J lost 3; bases outside the gene matches: 8. This CDR3 comprises 18 residues. Germline CDR1 is SGHNT and CDR2 is YYREEE (reference sequence).

The chain couples TRBV10-3 to TRBJ2-1; 7 nucleotides match TRBD2. CDR1 is ENHRY and CDR2 is SYGVKD in the germline V gene. The CDR3 is made up of 14 amino acids. V gave up 3 bases and J gave up 7 bases; unmatched junction bases: 6. As DNA, the CDR3 is TGTGCCATCAGTGACTTCGGGGGGAATAATGAGCAGTTCTTC. Amino acid sequence: CAISDFGGNNEQFF.

The J gene is TRBJ2-5, the V gene TRBV5-1; TRBD2 is a possible D gene (6 bases). CDR3 length: 15 residues. Trimming left V 0 bases short and J 6 bases short, with 15 bases between. Germline loops: CDR1 SGHRS, CDR2 YFSETQ. For the CDR3, the DNA is TGCGCCAGCAGCTTGGTGTCTAGCGATCTGCAGACCCAGTACTTC. The encoded protein is CASSLVSSDLQTQYF.

The chain employs TRBV6-5 and TRBJ1-2; D perhaps matches TRBD1 (6 bases). Germline V gene sequence: CDR1 MNHEY, CDR2 SVGAGI. V was trimmed by 10 bases and J by 8 bases, leaving 26 bases between them. This CDR3 is built from 15 residues. CDR3 sequence reads: CATSPRDTRSGGYTF. CDR3 in DNA: TGTGCCACCAGCCCCCGGGACACCCGGTCAGGGGGCTACACCTTC.

This chain connects TRBV12-3 or TRBV12-4 to TRBJ1-1; D might be TRBD1 (6 bases). V was pared by 3 bases and J by 4 bases, with 9 bases between. The CDR3 length is 13 residues. The CDR3, as DNA: TGTGCCAGCAGTTTCAACAGGGCCACTGAAGCTTTCTTT. Its translation: CASSFNRATEAFF.

The chain links TRBV18 to TRBJ1-2; 7 positions agree with TRBD1. Germline lookup yields CDR1 KGHSH and CDR2 LQKENI. V trimming: 6 bases; J trimming: 2 bases; junction bases outside the gene matches: 9. This CDR3 contains 15 residues. The CDR3 sequence is CASSPRDSGNYGYTF. DNA for the CDR3: TGTGCCAGCTCCCCCAGGGACAGTGGAAACTATGGCTACACCTTC.

The CDR3 DNA reads TGTGCCAGCAGCCAAGAGAGGGCCTATGGCTACACCTTC. Translating gives CASSQERAYGYTF. The chain combines TRBV3-1 (or the pseudogene TRBV3-2) with TRBJ1-2; D uncertain. The V end was cut by 0 bases, the J end by 4 bases, with 6 bases between. The CDR3 extends over 13 amino acids. Looked up from germline, CDR1 is LGHDT and CDR2 is YNNKEL (reference sequence).